This T cell receptor beta chain is drawn from a study of control samples from healthy donors and cancer patients. Sequencing used immunoSEQ multiplex PCR; TCRdb keeps in-frame clones, though not all of them. The sample has roughly 170,000 clones, under 95% seen once. This CDR3 comprises 15 residues. The germline gives CDR1 SGHKS, CDR2 YYEKEE (reference sequence). V lost 2 bases and J 6 bases, leaving 17 bases between the germline ends. Sequencing was done on a sample of blood. The rearrangement uses TRBV5-5 and TRBJ1-2; D remains unclear. The clonotype originates from a woman aged 18-29 years in good health. CDR3 bases: TGTGCCAGCAGCTTTGGGCCGCTGGGAAGGGATGGCTACACCTTC. Translated, it gives CASSFGPLGRDGYTF.